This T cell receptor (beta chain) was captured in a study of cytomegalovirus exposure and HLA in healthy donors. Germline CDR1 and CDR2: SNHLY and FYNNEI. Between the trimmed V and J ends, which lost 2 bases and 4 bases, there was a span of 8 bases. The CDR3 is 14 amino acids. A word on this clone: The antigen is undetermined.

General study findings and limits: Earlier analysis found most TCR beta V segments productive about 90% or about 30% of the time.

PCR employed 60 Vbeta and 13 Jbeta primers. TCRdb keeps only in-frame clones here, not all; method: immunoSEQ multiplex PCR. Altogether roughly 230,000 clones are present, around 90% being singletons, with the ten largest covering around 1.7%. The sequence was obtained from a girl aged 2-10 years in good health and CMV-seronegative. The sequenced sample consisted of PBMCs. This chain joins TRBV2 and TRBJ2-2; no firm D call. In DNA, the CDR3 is TGTGCCAGCAGTGAACCACGGTCCACCGGGGAGCTGTTTTTT. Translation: CASSEPRSTGELFF.